This T cell receptor beta chain was found in a study of cytomegalovirus exposure and HLA in healthy donors (dated by TCRdb to about 2017). For context, the study as a whole: In an earlier analysis of under 750 of the donors, around 290 Gb of sequence data and 117 million unique TCR beta sequences from about 179 million T cells were reported. Approximately 310 gigabases of sequencing data and roughly 90 million unique TCR sequences were included in an early release covering around 650 HLA-typed donors. Of the roughly 400 genotyped donors, less than 85% were placed in the genetic ancestry cluster associated with self-reported Caucasian donors. The study aimed to test whether cataloging public T cell receptors could reveal signatures of past pathogen exposure. The T cell repertoires of 670 or so subjects were profiled by immunosequencing and related to cytomegalovirus serostatus. In addition to the first cohort of several hundred subjects, a separate validation cohort of approximately 130 different subjects was used. To predict cytomegalovirus infection status, the study brought together high-throughput TCR immunosequencing, statistical association of individual TCRs with disease status, and machine learning. In a later analysis, previously published TCR beta repertoires from 600 to 850 donors were re-analyzed and high-resolution HLA genotyping was added so that TCR occurrence patterns could be studied. Rather than using new phenotypic data, the later analysis identified candidate immune exposures from TCR beta sequences and from how often those sequences occurred across donors. An earlier analysis of about 600 of the donors used high-throughput TCR beta sequencing to judge whether each TCR beta V gene segment behaved as functional or pseudogenic. Alongside the repertoire data, information on donor age, sex, ethnicity and CMV serostatus was compiled. A later genetic analysis took genome-wide SNP genotypes for about 65% of the roughly 670 donors and used that subset as a discovery cohort. All discovery cohort repertoires had been generated on a single sequencing platform. Both class I and class II loci were covered by HLA typing, at four-digit resolution. Typing coverage varied by locus: roughly 620-630 donors for A, B, C, DRB1 and DQB1; roughly 510 for DQA1; around 610 for DPA1; approximately 450 for DPB1. Because of strong linkage in the cohort, roughly five DR-DQ haplotypes were treated as single units for association and clustering. Across 398 genotyped donors of the cohort, an average of approximately 200,000 unique TCR beta nucleotide sequences per donor were sequenced, and roughly a sixth of those sequences were non-productive. Overall study results and their limits: The classifier was reported to diagnose cytomegalovirus status with high specificity and sensitivity in both the original cohort and the validation cohort. Correlated functional status among segregating V segments might be attributable to linkage disequilibrium, but an unknown experimental factor could not be ruled out. Because counts were too low, some 16 rarely observed V segments, including chromosome 9 orphons, were excluded from the earlier analysis of several hundred of the donors. At a false discovery rate of 0.05, a later analysis linked about 17,000 TCR beta sequences to specific HLA alleles. HLA typing was unavailable for some donors at each locus, so association tests used only the typed subset. In a later analysis, HLA-associated TCR beta chains showed more clonal expansion and lower generation probabilities than non-associated chains that were equally common. A few of the identified cytomegalovirus-associated TCR beta chains were confirmed in vitro to be specific for cytomegalovirus antigens. Compared with the 666-donor mean, donors in an Asian-associated ancestry cluster had fewer N-insertions in productive TCRs, according to a later genetic analysis. Roughly uniform sequencing depth across donors was assumed in presence/absence analyses, although this assumption may not hold. When HLA alleles, especially DR and DQ, strongly co-occurred, TCR associations were difficult to assign to individual alleles. V-gene and J-gene trimming of TCR beta chains was associated with a missense DCLRE1C variant in a later genetic analysis, and the association was replicated in an independent cohort. An earlier analysis of around 600 of the donors showed that most TCR beta V segments appeared in productive rearrangements either about 87% or about 30% of the time, which broadly matched IMGT annotations. In a later analysis, several top co-occurrence clusters were reported to appear linked to parvovirus B19, influenza, CMV and Epstein-Barr virus. A total of some 180 TCR beta chains were listed by the study as associated with cytomegalovirus. The 87-base-pair reads could not distinguish some IMGT-functional V segments, including TRBV6-2 and TRBV6-3, so those segments were excluded. The authors suggested that the approach could potentially be extended to other disease states and immunological phenotypes. A further reported finding was that TCR beta sequences accurately predicted the HLA-A and HLA-B alleles for most subjects in the first cohort. Most TCR sequences were observed very rarely across donors, whereas some public TCRs were present in many individuals. According to a later analysis, TCR association rates differed among HLA loci, with DRB1 alleles showing the most associated TCRs and HLA-C alleles showing the fewest. The sequencing pipeline was judged likely to have produced a cluster of highly shared sequence variants as a technical artifact. For the cohort, immune exposure information was limited to CMV serostatus. Most CMV-associated TCR beta chains appeared to be HLA-restricted in a later analysis, and the HLA associations seemed to be driven largely by CMV exposure. The cohort was sequenced for TCR beta chains only, and without alpha or paired-chain data the features that could be detected were limited.

Library prep was done by the immunoSEQ multiplex PCR assay. The multiplex PCR relied on a mix of 60 forward primers for TCR Vbeta segments and 13 reverse primers for TCR Jbeta segments. A multiplex PCR assay on genomic DNA amplified the CDR3 region of rearranged TCR beta genes. On the Illumina HiSeq System, the amplified TCR beta libraries were sequenced as 87-base-pair reads. The published analysis was carried out like this. A later analysis tallied roughly 78 million unique TCR beta chains across the 666 repertoires, and some 10 million of those chains were shared by two or more donors. To remove PCR and sequencing errors, raw reads were error-corrected and collapsed into unique sequences using a nearest-neighbor algorithm that merged closely related sequences. V, D and J gene segments were assigned by aligning CDR3 sequences to IMGT reference sequences. For a sequence to be retained, a match of at least six nucleotides was required to both a V gene segment and a J gene segment. A rearrangement was called productive if the CDR3 had no stop codons and remained in frame with V and J, and every other rearrangement was called non-productive. CDR3 was defined according to IMGT convention as the region running from the second conserved V-encoded cysteine to the conserved J-encoded phenylalanine. Sequences without an unambiguous match to a single V gene segment were excluded from the earlier analysis of several hundred of the donors. In an earlier analysis of several hundred of the donors, a V segment was called functional when productive rearrangements were above 56.7%, and segregating when the standard deviation between donors exceeded 5%. A statistical classification framework was built for diagnosing cytomegalovirus status from the catalog of TCR beta chain sequences. A later analysis assigned V and J genes by comparing TCR nucleotide sequences with IMGT/GENE-DB human TR gene sequences. A later analysis assigned CDR3 sequences and most-parsimonious VDJ recombination scenarios with the TCRdist pipeline. In a later analysis, every TCR beta chain was defined by the combination of its CDR3 amino acid sequence and its V-gene family, and reads without a unique V-gene family were dropped. As a way to deal with suspected cross-contamination and a sequencing artifact, a later analysis dropped approximately 570 nucleotide sequences that were highly shared and had low generation probability. A later analysis calculated a clonal expansion index for each public chain from normalized within-repertoire ranks of inferred template counts. In a later analysis, generation probabilities were computed with a VDJ recombination model fitted to out-of-frame rearrangements, and the resulting probabilities were checked against IGoR. Hypergeometric tests were used in a later analysis to score TCR-TCR, TCR-HLA and TCR-CMV co-occurrence, with a repertoire-size bias correction applied to the TCR pairs. A later analysis estimated false discovery rates by permuting HLA or CMV assignments 20 times. A later analysis grouped co-occurring TCRs with DBSCAN, adding TCRdist sequence similarity when clustering within HLA-allele-positive subsets. For co-occurrence clustering, repertoires with fewer than 30,000 or more than 120,000 public chains were excluded, along with five repertoires with anomalous nucleotide sharing. Entries here come from immuneACCESS through TCRdb and include only in-frame sequences with V and J called. Some clones fail to appear in such tables; in the studies checked, an unresolved V gene covers under half of the shortfall, and the cause of the remainder is unknown. That table is the source of V, J and clone size, and D and trimming were worked out from the DNA. The sample table records 200,000 to 250,000 clones; 70% to 90% of these occur just once. The ten largest clonotypes hold roughly 1.3% of the sample.

The CDR3 starts with the cysteine, ends with the phenylalanine, and has 16 residues. Only the CDR3 DNA is retained, 48 bases long and in frame from the first base. Per the germline V gene, MDHEN is the CDR1 and SYDVKM is the CDR2. Trimming removed 2 bases from V and 2 bases from J; the gene matches leave 6 bases unexplained. Notes on this clone: Its antigen target is currently unknown. There are no base qualities to consult, and no much larger clone falls within one base.

In total, roughly 710 healthy bone marrow donors made up the cohort. Cohort members were all nominally healthy when sampled, although unrecorded immune exposures were likely present. Of the roughly 700 cohort members, around 290 had a positive CMV serostatus and approximately 400 had a negative one, while no CMV serostatus was recorded for the donor. A peripheral blood sample was provided by each donor, and peripheral blood mononuclear cells were used for TCR beta sequencing. Genomic DNA extraction from the blood cell samples was performed with the Qiagen DNeasy Blood Extraction Kit. Sequences were obtained from PBMCs. Rearrangement joined TRBV28 to TRBJ2-7, with 10 central nucleotides matching TRBD2. The sequence came from a human donor in good health. The encoded CDR3 is CASSLPRTSGTYEQYF. DNA sequence: TGTGCCAGCAGTTTACCGAGGACTAGCGGAACCTACGAGCAGTACTTC.